Listed below are T cell receptor beta chains from one sample, sequenced in a study of T-cell memory formation after mild COVID-19. TCRdb analysed the 5' RACE reads with MiXCR anew, one entry per CDR3 protein. The sample holds about 470,000 distinct CDR3 sequences, more than 20% seen once. Sequences were obtained from PBMCs or a T cell subset sorted from them (not recorded which). The receptors come from an adult woman who had mild COVID-19 (a few samples of this study predate the infection). Cell type and time point are not known. Both conserved end residues are part of each CDR3. D genes are given only for firm matches. Clone size is shown for a subset of rows, as once, few, many or a class of expanded clone.

j_call d_call v_call clone_size cdr3_aa cdr3_nt
TRBJ2-7 - TRBV11-2 few CASSWGTLYEQYF TGTGCCAGCAGCTGGGGGACACTTTACGAGCAGTACTTC
TRBJ2-1 TRBD1 TRBV4-1 - CASSRTGQGSVNNEQFF TGCGCCAGCAGCCGGACGGGACAGGGATCCGTCAACAATGAGCAGTTCTTC
TRBJ2-4 - TRBV12-3/TRBV12-4 few CASSRLAKNIQYF TGTGCCAGCAGCCGGCTGGCCAAAAACATTCAGTACTTC
TRBJ2-5 - TRBV24-1 - CATSEIQGGGIGTQYF TGTGCCACCAGTGAGATCCAGGGGGGCGGGATTGGGACCCAGTACTTC
TRBJ2-3 TRBD1 TRBV5-1 few CASSPRDRGSDTQYF TGCGCCAGCAGCCCGCGGGACAGGGGGTCAGATACGCAGTATTTT
TRBJ2-3 TRBD2 TRBV5-4 - CASRPGGPSDTQYF TGTGCCAGCCGGCCGGGAGGGCCATCAGATACGCAGTATTTT
TRBJ2-7 TRBD2 TRBV19 - CASSMGGLASYEQYF TGTGCCAGTAGTATGGGAGGACTAGCATCCTACGAGCAGTACTTC
TRBJ1-2 TRBD1 TRBV3-1 - CASSQTGTGYTF TGTGCCAGCAGTCAGACAGGGACTGGCTACACCTTC
TRBJ2-1 TRBD2 TRBV7-8 few CASSLKPSGNFYNEQFF TGTGCCAGCAGCTTAAAGCCTAGCGGGAATTTCTACAATGAGCAGTTCTTC
TRBJ1-1 - TRBV27 few CASSFTGTEAFF TGTGCCAGCAGTTTTACCGGGACTGAAGCTTTCTTT
TRBJ2-3 - TRBV20-1 - CSARDRDTQYF TGCAGTGCTAGAGATCGGGATACGCAGTATTTT
TRBJ1-2 TRBD1 TRBV7-8 - CASSLAIPGGHYGYTF TGTGCCAGCAGCTTAGCGATCCCAGGGGGCCATTATGGCTACACCTTC
TRBJ2-7 - TRBV24-1 many CATSDLGDGAIRRWYF TGTGCCACCAGTGATTTAGGGGACGGCGCGATTCGTAGGTGGTACTTC
TRBJ2-1 - TRBV7-8 many CASSPRGGTYNEQFF TGTGCCAGCAGTCCGAGGGGCGGGACTTACAATGAGCAGTTCTTC
TRBJ2-4 - TRBV2 - CASRVGTLEQYF TGTGCCAGCAGAGTAGGTACCCTGGAACAGTACTTC
TRBJ2-7 TRBD2 TRBV27 - CASSLSRGGFSYEQYF TGTGCCAGCAGTTTATCCCGGGGGGGATTTTCCTACGAGCAGTACTTC
TRBJ2-1 TRBD2 TRBV5-1 few CASSFLAGGRNEQFF TGCGCCAGCAGCTTTCTAGCGGGGGGTCGAAATGAGCAGTTCTTC
TRBJ2-7 - TRBV30 few CAWSVRGVGEQYF TGTGCCTGGAGTGTAAGGGGGGTCGGCGAGCAGTACTTC
TRBJ2-5 - TRBV9 once CASSVSPERQETQYF TGTGCCAGCAGCGTCTCCCCCGAGCGTCAAGAGACCCAGTACTTC
TRBJ2-1 TRBD1 TRBV4-1 - CASRRTGEPNEQFF TGCGCCAGCAGGAGGACAGGGGAGCCCAATGAGCAGTTCTTC
TRBJ2-1 TRBD2 TRBV24-1 few CATSGRTVGTSSYNEQFF TGTGCCACCAGTGGTCGGACAGTTGGGACTAGCTCCTACAATGAGCAGTTCTTC
TRBJ2-2 - TRBV7-2 - CASSLKGSGELFF TGTGCCAGCAGCCTAAAGGGTTCCGGGGAGCTGTTTTTT
TRBJ1-1 - TRBV9 - CASSVEGESTEAFF TGTGCCAGCAGCGTAGAAGGGGAATCCACTGAAGCTTTCTTT
TRBJ2-7 - TRBV7-9 few CASNPTGPSYEQYF TGTGCCAGCAACCCCACCGGGCCGTCCTACGAGCAGTACTTC
TRBJ1-2 - TRBV19 - CASSETRSGYTF TGTGCCAGTAGCGAGACCAGGTCTGGCTACACCTTC
TRBJ2-3 - TRBV24-1 - CATSAVSGGGPTDTQYF TGTGCCACCAGTGCGGTCTCAGGCGGGGGCCCCACAGATACGCAGTATTTT
TRBJ1-1 - TRBV7-9 - CASSPVMGVNTEAFF TGTGCCAGCAGTCCTGTAATGGGGGTGAACACTGAAGCTTTCTTT
TRBJ1-2 TRBD1 TRBV29-1 few CSTAGGRGYTF TGCAGCACCGCAGGGGGACGTGGCTACACCTTC
TRBJ2-7 TRBD1 TRBV19 - CASSTPDRAPAEQYF TGTGCCAGTAGTACACCGGACAGGGCCCCCGCCGAGCAGTACTTC
TRBJ2-1 TRBD2 TRBV7-6 - CASSPVGTSGPGSYNEQFF TGTGCCAGCAGCCCCGTTGGGACTAGCGGGCCCGGCTCCTACAATGAGCAGTTCTTC
TRBJ2-1 - TRBV9 - CASSVVRDEAYNEQFF TGTGCCAGCAGCGTAGTCAGGGACGAGGCCTACAATGAGCAGTTCTTC
TRBJ2-7 - TRBV30 once CAWNRGAVYEQYF TGTGCCTGGAACCGGGGTGCGGTCTACGAGCAGTACTTC
TRBJ2-7 - TRBV7-6 - CASSLEVQGRNEQYF TGTGCCAGCAGCTTAGAAGTCCAGGGGAGGAACGAGCAGTACTTC
TRBJ2-3 TRBD2 TRBV7-9 few CASSPLSGRARSSTDTQYF TGTGCCAGCAGCCCACTCAGCGGGAGGGCCAGATCTAGCACAGATACGCAGTATTTT
TRBJ2-1 TRBD2 TRBV11-2 few CASSGMGLANNEQFF TGTGCCAGCAGCGGAATGGGACTAGCGAACAATGAGCAGTTCTTC
TRBJ1-1 - TRBV7-2 many CASSLEPSRRHIGFF TGTGCCAGCAGCTTAGAACCGAGCAGGCGGCATATCGGTTTCTTT
TRBJ2-3 TRBD1 TRBV5-1 few CASSLRTGGRTDTQYF TGCGCCAGCAGCCTCAGGACAGGGGGCCGCACAGATACGCAGTATTTT
TRBJ2-2 - TRBV6-2/TRBV6-3 - CASEYGVTTGELFF TGTGCCAGCGAATATGGGGTCACCACCGGGGAGCTGTTTTTT
TRBJ1-6 - TRBV7-8 - CASSLDTSSYNSPLHF TGTGCCAGCAGCTTGGACACGAGCTCCTATAATTCACCCCTCCACTTT
TRBJ2-1 TRBD1 TRBV7-9 few CASSLTGGEQFF TGTGCCAGCAGCTTGACAGGGGGGGAGCAGTTCTTC
TRBJ2-7 TRBD1 TRBV29-1 - CSVRDRGGRLGGEQYF TGCAGCGTCCGGGACAGGGGTGGTCGGCTTGGAGGCGAGCAGTACTTC
TRBJ2-7 TRBD2 TRBV7-9 - CASSLGLAGADYEQYF TGTGCCAGCAGCTTAGGGCTAGCGGGTGCCGACTACGAGCAGTACTTC
TRBJ1-2 TRBD1 TRBV4-1 - CASSQDLGQADNYGYTF TGCGCCAGCAGCCAAGATCTAGGACAGGCTGACAACTATGGCTACACCTTC
TRBJ1-5 - TRBV12-3/TRBV12-4 few CASRGRGESNQPQHF TGTGCCAGCAGAGGACGGGGAGAGAGCAATCAGCCCCAGCATTTT
TRBJ1-2 - TRBV5-1 - CASSPDRTAGYGYTF TGCGCCAGCAGCCCCGACAGGACCGCAGGTTATGGCTACACCTTC
TRBJ1-1 - TRBV19 - CATYGWTEAFF TGTGCCACCTACGGGTGGACTGAAGCTTTCTTT
TRBJ2-1 - TRBV6-5 few CASSYGAVNNEQFF TGTGCCAGCAGTTACGGTGCCGTTAACAATGAGCAGTTCTTC
TRBJ2-1 TRBD2 TRBV18 - CASSSLAGDHNEQFF TGTGCCAGCTCATCACTAGCGGGCGACCACAATGAGCAGTTCTTC
TRBJ2-1 TRBD2 TRBV11-2 - CASRNWGEGRNEQFF TGTGCCAGCAGGAACTGGGGGGAGGGACGAAATGAGCAGTTCTTC
TRBJ2-1 - TRBV5-1 - CASSPTDRVSGGEQFF TGCGCCAGCAGCCCGACAGACAGGGTTTCTGGAGGGGAGCAGTTCTTC
TRBJ2-5 TRBD2 TRBV20-1 few CSALPPSGASYGTQYF TGCAGTGCTCTCCCCCCCAGCGGGGCCTCGTACGGGACCCAGTACTTC
TRBJ2-3 TRBD2 TRBV5-4 - CASSLPGLAGAGTDTQYF TGTGCCAGCAGCTTGCCGGGACTAGCGGGAGCTGGTACAGATACGCAGTATTTT